These 15 T cell receptor beta chains came from one sample sequenced in a study of T cell repertoires in cytomegalovirus infection. TCRdb passed the reads through MiXCR, listing each CDR3 protein once. The table has roughly 990,000 distinct CDR3 sequences, 25% to 40% seen once. Their antigen targets remain unknown. The starting material was cultured CD8+ T cells from PBMCs, obtained from culture after CMV antigen stimulation. The receptor set was obtained from a human donor in good health (CMV status not recorded). Some clones in this sample may be carry-over from other donors' samples.

This clonotype was observed once. The chain has TRBV2 and TRBJ2-7; D may match TRBD1 or TRBD2 (5 bases each). Trimming removed 9 bases at V and 2 bases at J, with 11 bases between. Germline loops: CDR1 SNHLY, CDR2 FYNNEI. The CDR3 is made up of 12 amino acids. The CDR3 sequence is CASWDRTYEQYF. DNA of the CDR3: TGTGCCAGTTGGGACCGTACCTACGAGCAGTACTTC.

In its sample, this clonotype was seen a few times. The chain uses TRBV28 and TRBJ1-4; D remains ambiguous. The CDR3 is 15 residues long. Germline CDR1 MDHEN, CDR2 SYDVKM. V lost 4 bases, J lost 8 bases, and 17 bases lay in between. The CDR3 loop is CASSSRGDVDEKLFF. The CDR3 nucleotides are TGTGCCAGCAGTTCCCGTGGTGACGTGGACGAAAAACTGTTTTTT.

This clonotype occurred a few times. The chain carries TRBV12-3 or TRBV12-4 and TRBJ2-1, with TRBD1 matching 9 bases. V gave up 5 bases and J gave up 6 bases; unmatched junction bases: 20. The CDR3 consists of 19 residues. CDR3 sequence reads: CASSASRDRVVFPSNEQFF. The CDR3 DNA reads as TGTGCCAGCAGTGCATCCCGGGACAGGGTGGTTTTCCCCTCCAATGAGCAGTTCTTC.

The gene calls are TRBV14 and TRBJ1-3; D ambiguous. Germline CDR1 reads SGHDN; CDR2 reads FVKESK. This CDR3 has 14 residues. Trimming removed 5 bases at V and 2 bases at J, with 10 bases between. The CDR3 DNA is TGTGCCAGCAGCAGGACGTCAGCTGGAAACACCATATATTTT. Amino acids: CASSRTSAGNTIYF. Based on the CDR3 plus reference TRBV14 and TRBJ1-3, the full variable domain is EAGVTQFPSHSVIEKGQTVTLRCDPISGHDNLYWYRRVMGKEIKFLLHFVKESKQDESGMPNNRFLAERTGGTYSTLKVQPAELEDSGVYFCASSRTSAGNTIYFGEGSWLTVV.

In this sample, this clonotype turned up a few times. V is TRBV13 and J is TRBJ2-1; maybe TRBD1 (6 bases). Germline V lookup: CDR1 PRHDT, CDR2 FYEKMQ (reference sequence). The ends were cut back, 5 bases at V and 10 bases at J, with 12 bases in the middle. The CDR3 loop spans 12 amino acids. CDR3 in amino acids: CASSLGQHEQFF. CDR3 DNA sequence: TGTGCCAGCAGCCTTGGACAGCACGAGCAGTTCTTC.

This clonotype appeared a few times. The V gene is TRBV19, the J gene TRBJ1-2; D might be TRBD1 (5 bases). The CDR3 has 14 residues. CDR1 is LNHDA and CDR2 is SQIVND in the germline V gene (reference sequence). V was clipped by 8 bases and J by 4 bases, with 17 bases between them. The CDR3 sequence is CASLTESGAYGYTF. Written as DNA, the CDR3 is TGTGCCAGTCTCACAGAGTCCGGGGCCTATGGCTACACCTTC.

A remark on this clonotype: Mismatch with germline at one junction end may stem from a read error. The genes are TRBV7-2 and TRBJ1-6; D is undetermined. The V gene's germline CDR1 is SGHTA and CDR2 FQGNSA. CDR3 size: 16 residues. The CDR3 loop is CVSSLRRKAEDSPLHF. The CDR3 DNA follows: TGTGTCAGCAGCTTAAGGCGCAAGGCAGAGGATTCACCCCTCCACTTT.

This clonotype has more than one count but fewer than ten. The chain links TRBV19 to TRBJ2-7, with TRBD1 identical over 8 bases. After removal of 6 bases from V and 4 bases from J, the junction contained 8 bases not matched to a gene. This CDR3 comprises 14 residues. The germline CDR1 and CDR2 sequences are LNHDA and SQIVND (reference sequence). This CDR3 is CASRTGTGLYEQYF. As DNA, the CDR3 is TGTGCCAGTAGGACCGGGACAGGACTATACGAGCAGTACTTC.

The sample holds a few counts of this clonotype. This chain links TRBV5-5 with TRBJ1-1, with unresolved D. The CDR3 consists of 14 residues. V lost 3 bases, J lost 0 bases, and 9 bases lay in between. Germline CDR1 and CDR2: SGHKS and YYEKEE (reference sequence). CDR3 sequence: CASSWRLMNTEAFF. The CDR3 nucleotides are TGTGCCAGCAGCTGGAGGTTAATGAACACTGAAGCTTTCTTT.

The chain is built from TRBV7-6 and TRBJ1-2, with a possible D match to TRBD1 (5 bases). V lost 5 bases, J lost 6 bases, and 16 bases lay in between. The CDR3 totals 14 residues. Germline CDR1 and CDR2: SGHVS and FNYEAQ. The chain's CDR3 is CASSIDRGGDGYTF. The DNA of the CDR3 is TGTGCCAGCAGCATCGATAGGGGTGGAGATGGCTACACCTTC.

V usage is TRBV15 and J usage is TRBJ1-1, with 10 bases that match TRBD1. The trim removed 0 bases at V and 3 bases at J, leaving 7 bases unmatched. The CDR3 spans 17 residues. Germline assignment: CDR1 LNHNV and CDR2 YYDKDF (reference sequence). The CDR3: CATSRDRIGTGDTEAFF. CDR3 coding DNA: TGTGCCACCAGCAGAGATCGTATAGGGACAGGGGACACTGAAGCTTTCTTT.

This chain joins TRBV20-1 and TRBJ2-6; 12 bases match TRBD1. Trimming cost V 2 bases and J 6 bases; bases outside gene matches: 11. The V gene's germline CDR1 is DFQATT and CDR2 SNEGSKA (reference sequence). The CDR3 is 18 residues long. CDR3: CSARQGGTGGFAANVLTF. In nucleotides, the CDR3 is TGCAGTGCTAGACAGGGGGGGACAGGGGGCTTTGCGGCCAACGTCCTGACTTTC.

The V call is TRBV27, the J call TRBJ1-5; a weak D match, TRBD1 (5 bases). This CDR3 is 13 amino acids long. Between the trimmed V and J ends, which lost 4 bases and 4 bases, there was a span of 8 bases. Germline loops: CDR1 MNHEY, CDR2 SMNVEV (reference sequence). CDR3 amino acids: CASSSYRNQPQHF. In DNA, the CDR3 is TGTGCCAGCAGTTCCTACAGGAATCAGCCCCAGCATTTT.

This clonotype was seen at least ten times. The CDR3 DNA sequence: TGTGCCAGCAGCTTAGAGAGGGAAGGATGGAATCAGCCCCAGCATTTT. It is translated as CASSLEREGWNQPQHF. The rearrangement links TRBV7-2 to TRBJ1-5; D call uncertain. CDR1 is SGHTA, CDR2 FQGNSA, per germline. This CDR3 has 16 amino acids. V lost 1 base and J 4 bases, leaving 14 bases between the germline ends.

The chain has TRBV11-2 and TRBJ1-1; 10 nucleotides agree with TRBD1. CDR1 SGHAT and CDR2 FQNNGV come from the germline V gene. V lost 4 bases and J lost 11; bases outside the gene matches: 7. The CDR3 extends over 13 amino acids. Written as DNA, the CDR3 is TGTGCCAGCAGCTCCTCGGGACAGGGGTACGCTTTCTTT. Its translation: CASSSSGQGYAFF.